This T cell receptor (beta chain) is drawn from a study of T-cell reconstitution after alpha-beta-depleted transplantation in children (dated by TCRdb to about 2016). Background on the whole study: Using TCR repertoire profiling, the study followed T-cell immune reconstitution in a quantitative way in children after TCRalphabeta/CD19-depleted allogeneic hematopoietic cell transplantation.

The method behind the library was PCR. The listed sequencing device is Illumina HiSeq 2500. To normalize quantification of the TCRbeta repertoire, the TCR libraries were built with molecular barcoding that relied on unique molecular identifiers. The public reads were reprocessed in TCRdb via fastp at Q25 and MiXCR, keeping in-frame beta chains. Each CDR3 protein gets just one entry, which takes the most common genes and DNA from the rows behind it. The sample records 550,000 to 800,000 distinct CDR3 sequences, 10% to 15% of which are singletons. Around 0.79% of the sample lies in the top ten. The CDR3 runs 18 amino acids, cysteine and phenylalanine included. The DNA shown is the 54-base CDR3, in frame from base 1. V ends up 4 bases short and J 0 bases short, with an unmatched junction base count of 11. From a lookup of the germline V gene (reference sequence), CDR1 and CDR2 are DFQATT and SNEGSKA. Note on this clonotype: The clone's antigen remains unknown. No much larger clonotype is one base removed from it; base qualities were not supplied.

Study-level results and caveats: Hyperexpanded clone frequencies declined over subsequent months; after one year, T-cell counts and TCRbeta diversity were mostly attributed to newly produced T cells. In some patients, the high TCRbeta diversity seen at day 60 was put down to recipient T cells and intrathymic progenitors that had survived conditioning. Apparently early alphabetaT-cell count recovery about two months after transplant reportedly relied on only several hundred rapidly expanded clones derived from non-depleted graft cells.

The treatment or condition label for this specimen denotes: allogeneic hematopoietic cell transplantation with graft depleted of TCRalphabeta T cells and CD19 B cells. The transplant recipients were children given TCRalphabeta/CD19-depleted allogeneic hematopoietic cell grafts. The sample was PBMCs, taken before TCRalphabeta/CD19-depleted stem cell transplant. The receptor chain draws on TRBV20-1 and TRBJ2-1; 11 central nucleotides agree with TRBD2. The sequence came from a girl aged 2-10 years with congenital amegakaryocytic thrombocytopenia, due to receive a stem cell transplant. Here is the DNA: TGCAGTGCTAAAGGGACTAGCGGAGTACTAAGCTCCTACAATGAGCAGTTCTTC. Its translation reads: CSAKGTSGVLSSYNEQFF.